This T cell receptor (beta chain) stems from a study of radiotherapy plus CTLA-4 blockade in lung cancer. Profiled with immunoSEQ multiplex PCR; TCRdb holds only in-frame clones, not every one. The sample records tens of thousands of clones, less than 85% being singletons. Sample: peripheral blood, taken from a patient treated with radiotherapy plus ipilimumab. The source is a human donor with non-small cell lung cancer who had a complete response to radiotherapy plus ipilimumab.

This CDR3 is CASSTGTGGTEAFF. The CDR3 coding sequence is TGCGCCAGCAGCACCGGGACAGGGGGAACTGAAGCTTTCTTT. The V gene is TRBV5-1, the J gene TRBJ1-1, with TRBD1 identical over 11 bases. Germline V CDR1 and CDR2: SGHRS, YFSETQ. The CDR3 spans 14 residues. V was pared by 4 bases and J by 5 bases, with 4 bases of the junction left unmatched.